The 2 T cell receptor beta chains below come from one sample, sequenced in a study of tumor-infiltrating lymphocytes in primary liver carcinoma. Bulk tissue was left unsorted, and RNA and DNA were co-extracted from 20-30 mg of it. TCR beta cDNA was made from 500 ng total RNA with a constant-region primer. Libraries for TCR beta were built through three nested multiplex PCR rounds, which together made up a slightly modified ARM-PCR procedure. TRBV1-TRBV30 forward and Cbeta reverse primers drove the first two approximately 10-cycle rounds. TCRdb called the multiplex PCR reads again in MiXCR, with one record for every CDR3 protein. In the table there are about 120,000 distinct CDR3 sequences, around 70% of which are singletons. Input material: tumor-adjacent normal liver tissue. The origin of the receptors is a woman aged 55-70 years with primary liver carcinoma and hepatitis B virus infection.

The chain links TRBV2 to TRBJ2-3; 13 nucleotides agree with TRBD2. The CDR3 is 17 residues long. In germline, CDR1 is SNHLY, CDR2 FYNNEI. V dropped 6 bases and J dropped 0; count of bases not matched to a gene: 6. CDR3: CASRTSGRIPSTDTQYF. CDR3 DNA sequence: TGTGCCAGCAGGACTAGCGGGAGGATTCCTAGCACAGATACGCAGTATTTT.

On this clonotype: One end of the junction is discordant with germline, which a read error may explain. The V call is TRBV29-1, the J call TRBJ2-7, with 7 bases that match TRBD2. This CDR3 has 14 amino acids. CDR1 and CDR2 from the germline V gene are SQVTM and ANQGSEA. The CDR3 DNA is TGCAGCGTGGGAACTAGCGCGAGGTTCCACGAGCAGCACTTC. It yields the protein CSVGTSARFHEQHF.